This T cell receptor (beta chain) was identified in a study of T-cell reconstitution after alpha-beta-depleted transplantation in children. The study's findings and limits: T-cell numbers and diversity one year post-transplant derived largely from freshly generated T cells. The high TCRbeta diversity at day 60 in some patients came from surviving recipient T cells and thymic progenitors. Several hundred graft clones that had expanded were reportedly the source of alpha-beta T cells about two months after transplant.

Molecular barcoding with unique molecular identifiers was used for the TCRbeta library. TCRdb independently ran MiXCR on the PCR reads; one entry per CDR3 protein. The repertoire consists of approximately 44,000 distinct CDR3 sequences, with more than 5% occurring once and the leading ten covering roughly 31%. Germline assignment: CDR1 MGHRA and CDR2 YSYEKL. The CDR3 covers 16 residues. The junction had 14 bases not matched to a gene; V was cut back by 5 bases and J by 10 bases. Details on this clonotype: Its antigen remains unidentified.

Here the sequenced sample was PBMCs, mostly from graft donor cells, taken 60 days after TCRalphabeta/CD19-depleted stem cell transplant. This chain uses TRBV4-1 with TRBJ2-1, with 10 bases matching TRBD2. The sequence came from a female patient aged 2 to 10 who had a stem cell transplant for aplastic anemia, so the T cells may come from the graft donor. DNA of the CDR3: TGCGCCAGCAGCTCTACGGCTAGCGGGAGCCAGGGGGAGCAGTTCTTC. This codes for CASSSTASGSQGEQFF.